This T cell receptor beta chain was sequenced for a study of tumor-infiltrating lymphocytes in primary liver carcinoma. The germline V gene has CDR1 SGHRS and CDR2 YFSETQ. V shed 0 bases and J shed 0 bases, with 5 bases lying between them. The CDR3 spans 14 residues. Production of TCR beta cDNA used roughly 0.55 ug total RNA together with a constant-region primer. Slightly modified ARM-PCR, run as three nested multiplex PCR rounds, produced the TCR beta libraries. With TRBV1-TRBV30 forward primers and a C-beta reverse primer, the first two PCR rounds were run for 10 to 11 cycles each. TCRdb re-called the multiplex PCR reads with MiXCR, one entry per CDR3 protein. The repertoire holds under 90,000 distinct CDR3 sequences, with 72% as singletons. Co-extraction of RNA and DNA was performed on about 19-30 mg of unsorted bulk tissue. This clonotype came up once.

This chain joins TRBV5-1 and TRBJ2-3; D uncertain. Sequencing was performed on liver tumor tissue from sampling region 1. The subset was: tumor region T1, superior pole. The receptor comes from a man between 35 and 55 years old with primary liver carcinoma and hepatitis B virus infection. The CDR3 here is CASSLGHSTDTQYF. The DNA for the CDR3 is TGCGCCAGCAGCTTGGGACATAGCACAGATACGCAGTATTTT. Looking up the rest from reference TRBV5-1 and TRBJ2-3 gives the full variable domain: KAGVTQTPRYLIKTRGQQVTLSCSPISGHRSVSWYQQTPGQGLQFLFEYFSETQRNKGNFPGRFSGRQFSNSRSEMNVSTLELGDSALYLCASSLGHSTDTQYFGPGTRLTVL.